These 27 T cell receptor beta chains were all obtained from the same sample, sequenced in a study of OX40 agonist ivuxolimab in advanced cancers. Profiling relied on immunoSEQ multiplex PCR, and the TCRdb table lists in-frame clones only, not all of them. The sample has 70,000 or so clones; 85% to 90% are singletons. The material sequenced was CD4+ or CD8+ T cells sorted from blood, taken in a trial of the OX40 agonist ivuxolimab. These receptors originate from an adult with an advanced solid tumor such as melanoma, head and neck, liver or kidney cancer.

This rearrangement joins TRBV11-2 to TRBJ2-7; tentatively, D is TRBD2 (6 bases). This CDR3 has 13 amino acids. Germline V lookup: CDR1 SGHAT, CDR2 FQNNGV. V lost 2 bases and J lost 3, with 8 bases in between. The chain's CDR3 is CASSLTSSYEQYF. The CDR3 DNA reads as TGTGCCAGCAGCTTAACTAGCAGCTACGAGCAGTACTTC.

The chain joins TRBV5-6 to TRBJ2-7; the D gene is possibly TRBD1 (6 bases). V lost 3 bases and J 5 bases, leaving 9 bases between the germline ends. The CDR3 is 12 residues long. The V gene's germline CDR1 is SGHDT and CDR2 YYEEEE. The CDR3 bases are TGTGCCAGCAGCTATTCAGGGGACGAGCAGTACTTC. Translating it yields CASSYSGDEQYF.

The rearrangement links TRBV27 to TRBJ1-6; D gene unclear. Trimming took off 5 bases at V and 0 bases at J, with 11 bases between the two ends. The CDR3 runs to 16 residues. In germline, CDR1 is MNHEY, CDR2 SMNVEV (reference sequence). The CDR3 protein is CASSHPTSSYNSPLHF. As DNA, the CDR3 is TGTGCCAGCAGTCACCCTACTAGCTCCTATAATTCACCCCTCCACTTT.

The chain carries TRBV7-6 and TRBJ2-7, with TRBD1 matching 7 bases. The CDR3 is made up of 12 amino acids. The V gene end was trimmed by 4 bases and the J gene end by 5 bases; junction bases not matched to a gene: 2. Germline CDR1 is SGHVS and CDR2 is FNYEAQ. CDR3 bases: TGTGCCAGCAGCTCTGGACAGGACGAGCAGTACTTC. Protein sequence: CASSSGQDEQYF.

J is TRBJ2-2 and V is TRBV5-1; D gene uncertain. The V gene lost 1 base and the J gene lost 2 bases, with 6 bases spanning the gap. From germline, CDR1 is SGHRS and CDR2 YFSETQ. The CDR3 contains 14 residues. CDR3 coding DNA: TGCGCCAGCAGCTTGTGGCTCAACACCGGGGAGCTGTTTTTT. Protein sequence: CASSLWLNTGELFF.

The chain couples TRBV6-6 to TRBJ1-1, with 8 bases fitting TRBD1. The junction had 2 bases not matched to a gene; V was cut back by 10 bases and J by 1 base. In germline, CDR1 is MNHNY, CDR2 SVGAGI (reference sequence). CDR3 length: 12 amino acids. CDR3 residues: CATGQGNTEAFF. DNA of the CDR3: TGTGCCACTGGACAGGGGAACACTGAAGCTTTCTTT.

The V and J genes are TRBV28 and TRBJ1-5; tentatively, D is TRBD1 (6 bases). The CDR3 runs to 14 residues. V gave up 7 bases and J gave up 1 base, with 11 bases separating them. Per the germline V gene, CDR1 is MDHEN and CDR2 is SYDVKM. Here the CDR3 reads CASTQGISNQPQHF. CDR3 in DNA: TGTGCCAGCACCCAGGGGATAAGCAATCAGCCCCAGCATTTT.

The chain is built from TRBV13 and TRBJ2-5; D uncertain. Germline-derived CDR1 and CDR2 are PRHDT and FYEKMQ (reference sequence). This CDR3 spans 13 amino acids. Deletions cut 6 bases from V and 2 bases from J, with 10 bases between. The CDR3 spells CASSHYSQETQYF. The DNA of the CDR3 is TGTGCCAGCAGTCACTACAGTCAAGAGACCCAGTACTTC.

This chain joins TRBV6-5 and TRBJ1-1, with D hard to call. The CDR3 runs 12 residues. Germline CDR1 reads MNHEY; CDR2 reads SVGAGI. V was shortened by 4 bases and J by 11 bases, with 14 bases between the two germline ends. CDR3 loop: CASSSLDLGAFF. As DNA, the CDR3 is TGTGCCAGCAGTTCCCTCGACTTAGGGGCTTTCTTT.

The chain employs TRBV27 and TRBJ2-7; 7 bases map to TRBD1. V shed 0 bases and J 13 bases; nucleotides not matched to a gene: 9. Germline CDR1 and CDR2: MNHEY and SMNVEV (reference sequence). CDR3 size: 13 residues. The CDR3 sequence: CASSLSQATGFYF. The CDR3 coding sequence is TGTGCCAGCAGTTTATCGCAAGCGACAGGGTTCTACTTC.

The V call is TRBV4-3, the J call TRBJ2-5; 10 positions match TRBD2. There are 16 residues in the CDR3. Germline CDR1 reads LGHNA; CDR2 reads YSLEER. V shed 0 bases, J shed 4 bases, and the junction held 5 bases outside the gene matches. This CDR3 reads CASSQELAGFAETQYF. The CDR3, as DNA: TGCGCCAGCAGCCAAGAACTAGCGGGGTTCGCAGAGACCCAGTACTTC.

This chain uses TRBV7-3 with TRBJ2-2; D unresolved. The V end lost 5 bases, the J end lost 6 bases, and 22 bases lay between the germline ends. In germline, CDR1 is SGHTA, CDR2 FQGTGA. There are 17 residues in the CDR3. The CDR3 loop reads CASSLHPGSPAAGELFF. The CDR3 DNA follows: TGTGCCAGCAGCCTGCACCCGGGCAGCCCTGCGGCCGGGGAGCTGTTTTTT.

The chain has TRBV9 and TRBJ1-3, with D unclear. Germline V lookup: CDR1 SGDLS, CDR2 YYNGEE. The V and J ends lost 2 bases and 0 bases respectively, with 9 bases between them. The length of the CDR3 is 15 residues. The CDR3 coding sequence is TGTGCCAGCAGCGTTACAAGTAGCTCTGGAAACACCATATATTTT. This sequence encodes CASSVTSSSGNTIYF.

CDR3 coding DNA: TGTGCCAGTAGTATATCCCAGGGGATGAACACTGAAGCTTTCTTT. Translated, it gives CASSISQGMNTEAFF. This rearrangement joins TRBV19 to TRBJ1-1, with a possible D match to TRBD1 (6 bases). The CDR3 runs to 15 residues. Germline V gene data show CDR1 as LNHDA and CDR2 as SQIVND (reference sequence). Trimming shortened V by 2 bases and J by 0 bases, and 10 bases separated the two germline ends.

In its sample, this clone was seen a few times. The rearrangement uses TRBV19 and TRBJ1-1, with D unclear. CDR3 length: 12 amino acids. Germline CDR1 reads LNHDA; CDR2 reads SQIVND (reference sequence). Trimming stripped 7 bases from V and 4 bases from J, with 10 bases between. CDR3 sequence (DNA): TGTGCCAGTATACAAGGTCCCACTGAAGCTTTCTTT. Its translation: CASIQGPTEAFF.

The genes are TRBV6-5 and TRBJ2-7; perhaps TRBD1 as D (6 bases). The CDR3 consists of 13 residues. V was clipped by 5 bases and J by 5 bases, with 13 bases between them. From germline, CDR1 is MNHEY and CDR2 SVGAGI. Here the CDR3 DNA reads TGTGCCAGCAGTCCATGGACAGACCACGAGCAGTACTTC. Amino acids: CASSPWTDHEQYF.

This chain connects TRBV7-9 to TRBJ2-2, with a possible D match to TRBD1 (5 bases). This CDR3 is built from 16 residues. The V gene's germline CDR1 is SEHNR and CDR2 FQNEAQ (reference sequence). Trimming removed 4 bases from V and 1 base from J, with 13 bases in between. As DNA, the CDR3 is TGTGCCAGCAGCTCGAAGGAGACAGAGAACACCGGGGAGCTGTTTTTT. Amino acid sequence: CASSSKETENTGELFF.

This rearrangement joins TRBV13 to TRBJ2-7; 7 bases are a match to TRBD2. Per the germline V gene, CDR1 is PRHDT and CDR2 is FYEKMQ (reference sequence). This CDR3 contains 14 residues. V lost 1 base and J lost 5; bases outside the gene matches: 5. This chain's CDR3 is CASSLAGEGNEQYF. CDR3 DNA: TGTGCCAGCAGCTTAGCGGGGGAGGGGAACGAGCAGTACTTC.

V and J are TRBV4-3 and TRBJ2-7; 11 bases are shared with TRBD2. V dropped 0 bases and J dropped 4; count of bases not matched to a gene: 2. The CDR3 loop spans 15 amino acids. Germline V lookup: CDR1 LGHNA, CDR2 YSLEER. The CDR3, as DNA: TGCGCCAGCAGCCAAGATAGCGGGGGGGCGTACGAGCAGTACTTC. Protein sequence: CASSQDSGGAYEQYF.

The chain employs TRBV19 and TRBJ2-1; 14 nucleotides align to TRBD2. The CDR3 runs 18 residues. Germline assignment: CDR1 LNHDA and CDR2 SQIVND (reference sequence). Trimming cost V 6 bases and J 4 bases; bases outside gene matches: 11. In DNA, the CDR3 is TGTGCCAGTAGACCAGGGACTAGCGGGGGCCCAAGGTACAATGAGCAGTTCTTC. As protein: CASRPGTSGGPRYNEQFF.

The chain links TRBV25-1 to TRBJ2-7; 7 bases are a match to TRBD1. Germline V gene lookup returns CDR1 MGHDK and CDR2 SYGVNS. The V segment lost 1 base and the J segment 2 bases; nucleotides outside the gene matches: 2. The CDR3 is 14 amino acids. The CDR3 DNA follows: TGTGCCAGCAGTGAATTAGGGACAGCCTACGAGCAGTACTTC. It specifies CASSELGTAYEQYF.

The sample holds a few counts of this clone. The chain has TRBV6-6 and TRBJ1-2, with TRBD1 matching 7 bases. Germline V gene sequence: CDR1 MNHNY, CDR2 SVGAGI (reference sequence). V lost 11 bases to trimming and J lost 3 bases; unmatched junction nucleotides: 9. CDR3 size: 13 residues. The CDR3 region is CAVRQGVDYGYTF. DNA for the CDR3: TGTGCCGTCCGACAGGGAGTTGACTATGGCTACACCTTC.

The chain has TRBV6-1 and TRBJ2-1; D is ambiguous. Trimming cost V 3 bases and J 0 bases, with 9 bases left between them. The CDR3 contains 15 residues. Germline lookup yields CDR1 MNHNS and CDR2 SASEGT. The CDR3 DNA reads TGTGCCAGCAGTGAGTGGGGAAGCTCCTACAATGAGCAGTTCTTC. The encoded protein is CASSEWGSSYNEQFF.

The rearrangement joins TRBV4-3 to TRBJ2-2, with 9 bases fitting TRBD1. CDR1 and CDR2 from the germline V gene are LGHNA and YSLEER. The CDR3 extends over 17 amino acids. Trimming took 1 base from V and 6 from J; bases not matched to a gene: 9. CDR3 in amino acids: CASSQAYRGQSSGELFF. CDR3 nucleotides: TGCGCCAGCAGCCAAGCATACAGGGGGCAATCGTCCGGGGAGCTGTTTTTT.

In this sample, this clone turned up once. V usage is TRBV27 and J usage is TRBJ2-4; 10 bases are shared with TRBD2. V lost 6 bases to trimming and J lost 6 bases; unmatched junction nucleotides: 5. Per germline, CDR1 MNHEY and CDR2 SMNVEV (reference sequence). The CDR3 extends over 14 amino acids. The CDR3 nucleotides are TGTGCCAGCAGCCTAGCGGGAGACCGAAACATTCAGTACTTC. Translation gives CASSLAGDRNIQYF.

In DNA, the CDR3 is TGCAGCGTTGAGGGACCAAGCGTTTACGAGCAGTACTTC. It codes for CSVEGPSVYEQYF. The V call is TRBV29-1, the J call TRBJ2-7; tentatively, D is TRBD1 or TRBD2 (5 bases each). The CDR3 length is 13 residues. CDR1 and CDR2 from the germline V gene are SQVTM and ANQGSEA. V was trimmed by 3 bases and J by 4 bases, leaving 13 bases between them.

J is TRBJ2-1 and V is TRBV7-2, with 10 positions matching TRBD2. The germline V gene has CDR1 SGHTA and CDR2 FQGNSA. The CDR3 covers 16 residues. The trim removed 5 bases at V and 4 bases at J, leaving 8 bases unmatched. The DNA of the CDR3 is TGTGCCAGCAGCATCCTCCTAGCGGGGGAATACAATGAGCAGTTCTTC. Protein: CASSILLAGEYNEQFF.